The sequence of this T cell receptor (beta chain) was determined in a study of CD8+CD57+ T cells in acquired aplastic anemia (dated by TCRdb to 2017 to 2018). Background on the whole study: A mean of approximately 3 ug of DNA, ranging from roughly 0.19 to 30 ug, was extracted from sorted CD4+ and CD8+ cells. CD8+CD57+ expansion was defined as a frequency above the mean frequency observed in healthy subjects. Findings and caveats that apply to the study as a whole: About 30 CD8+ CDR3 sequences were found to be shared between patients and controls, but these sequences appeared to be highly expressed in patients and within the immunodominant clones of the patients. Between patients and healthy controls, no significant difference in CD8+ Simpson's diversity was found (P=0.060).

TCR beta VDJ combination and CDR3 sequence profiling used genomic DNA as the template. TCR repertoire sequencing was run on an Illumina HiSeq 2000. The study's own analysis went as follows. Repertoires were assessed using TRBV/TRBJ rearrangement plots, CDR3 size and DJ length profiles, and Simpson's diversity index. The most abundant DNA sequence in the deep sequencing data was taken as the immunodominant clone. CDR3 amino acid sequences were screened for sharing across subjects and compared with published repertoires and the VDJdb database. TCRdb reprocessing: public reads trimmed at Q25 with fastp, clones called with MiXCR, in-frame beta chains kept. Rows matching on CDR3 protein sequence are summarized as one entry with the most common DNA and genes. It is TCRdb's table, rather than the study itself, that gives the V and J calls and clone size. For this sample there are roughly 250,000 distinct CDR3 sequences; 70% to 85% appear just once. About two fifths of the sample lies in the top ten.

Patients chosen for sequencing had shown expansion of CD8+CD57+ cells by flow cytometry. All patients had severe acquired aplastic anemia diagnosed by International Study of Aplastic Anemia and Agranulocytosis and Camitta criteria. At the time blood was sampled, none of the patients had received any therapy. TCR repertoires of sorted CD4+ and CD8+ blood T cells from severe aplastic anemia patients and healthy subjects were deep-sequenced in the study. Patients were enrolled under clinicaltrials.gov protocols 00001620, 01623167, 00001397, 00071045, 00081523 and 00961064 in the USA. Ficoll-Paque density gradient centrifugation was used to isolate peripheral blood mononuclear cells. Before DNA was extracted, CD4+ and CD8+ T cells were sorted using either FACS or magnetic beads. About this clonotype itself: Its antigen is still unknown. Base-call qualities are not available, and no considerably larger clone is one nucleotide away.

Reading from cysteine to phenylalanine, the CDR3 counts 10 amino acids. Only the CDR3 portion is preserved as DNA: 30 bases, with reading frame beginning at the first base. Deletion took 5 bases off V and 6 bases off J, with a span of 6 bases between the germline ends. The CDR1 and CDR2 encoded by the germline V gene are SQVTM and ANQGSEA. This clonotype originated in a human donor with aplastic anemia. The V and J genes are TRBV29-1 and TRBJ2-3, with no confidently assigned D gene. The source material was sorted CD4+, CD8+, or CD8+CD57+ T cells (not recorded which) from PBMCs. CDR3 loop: CSVPGDTQYF. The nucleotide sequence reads TGCAGCGTTCCGGGTGATACGCAGTATTTT.